This record concerns one T cell receptor beta chain sequence. The antigen is not known. The junction departs from the called germline gene at one end, perhaps through a read error. The data belong to a study of T cells in Graves' hyperthyroidism and ophthalmopathy. In making diagnoses, clinical symptoms, serum thyroxine and TRAb, thyroid ultrasound and orbital computed tomography were all used. The source material, RNA transcripts, was used to amplify TCR beta CDR3 regions. First-round RT-PCR targeting the TCR CDR3 was performed with the HTBI primer set. TCRdb re-derived calls from the multiplex PCR reads in MiXCR, one entry per CDR3 protein. Seen here are 600,000 to 850,000 distinct CDR3 sequences, about 17% observed once, and the top ten hold 16%. CDR3 length: 17 amino acids. Germline loops: CDR1 LGHDT, CDR2 YNNKEL (reference sequence). Study-level findings and limits: Also found in blood were most expanded thyroid clonotypes above 0.001. Ophthalmopathy onset followed model prediction by a median approximately seven months.

Sequencing was done on a sample of blood. The J gene is TRBJ2-4, the V gene TRBV3-1, with 8 bases lining up with TRBD2. This sequence was found in a woman aged 45-65 years with Graves' hyperthyroidism that later progressed to Graves' ophthalmopathy. CDR3 in amino acids: CASGQESGGPAKNIQYF. CDR3 DNA sequence: TGTGCCAGCGGCCAAGAATCGGGGGGGCCTGCCAAAAACATTCAGTACTTC.